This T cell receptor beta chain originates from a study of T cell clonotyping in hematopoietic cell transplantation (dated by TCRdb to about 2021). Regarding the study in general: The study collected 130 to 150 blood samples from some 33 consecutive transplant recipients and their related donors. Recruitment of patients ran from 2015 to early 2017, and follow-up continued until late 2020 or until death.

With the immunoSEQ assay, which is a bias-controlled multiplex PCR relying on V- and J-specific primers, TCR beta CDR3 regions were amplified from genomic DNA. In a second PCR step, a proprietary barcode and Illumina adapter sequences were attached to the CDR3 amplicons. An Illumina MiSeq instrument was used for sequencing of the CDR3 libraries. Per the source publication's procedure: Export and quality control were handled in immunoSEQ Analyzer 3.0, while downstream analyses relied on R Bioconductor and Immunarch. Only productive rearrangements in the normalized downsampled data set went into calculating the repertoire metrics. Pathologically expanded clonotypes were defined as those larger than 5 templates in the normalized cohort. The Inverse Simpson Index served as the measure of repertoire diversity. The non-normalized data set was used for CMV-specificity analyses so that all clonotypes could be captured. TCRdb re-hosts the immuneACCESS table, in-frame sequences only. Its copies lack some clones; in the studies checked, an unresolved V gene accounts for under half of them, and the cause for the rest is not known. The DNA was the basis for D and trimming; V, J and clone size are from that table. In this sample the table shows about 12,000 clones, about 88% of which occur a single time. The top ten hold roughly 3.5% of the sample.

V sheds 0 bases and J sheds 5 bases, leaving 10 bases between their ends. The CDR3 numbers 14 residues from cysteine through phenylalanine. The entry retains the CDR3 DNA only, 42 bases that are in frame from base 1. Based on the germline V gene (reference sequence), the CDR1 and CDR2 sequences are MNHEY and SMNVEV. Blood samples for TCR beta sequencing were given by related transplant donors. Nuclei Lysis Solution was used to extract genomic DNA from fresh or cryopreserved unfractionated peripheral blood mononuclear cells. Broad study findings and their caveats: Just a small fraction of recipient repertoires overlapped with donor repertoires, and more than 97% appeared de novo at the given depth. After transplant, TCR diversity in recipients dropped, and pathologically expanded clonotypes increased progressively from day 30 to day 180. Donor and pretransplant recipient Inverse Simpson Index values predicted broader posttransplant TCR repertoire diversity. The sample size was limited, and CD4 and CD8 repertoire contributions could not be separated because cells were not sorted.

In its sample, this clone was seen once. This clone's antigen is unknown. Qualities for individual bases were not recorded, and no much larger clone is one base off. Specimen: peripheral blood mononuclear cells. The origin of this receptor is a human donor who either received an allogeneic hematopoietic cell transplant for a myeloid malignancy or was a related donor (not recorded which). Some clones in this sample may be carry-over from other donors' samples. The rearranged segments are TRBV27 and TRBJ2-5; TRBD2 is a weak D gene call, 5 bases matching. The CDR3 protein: CASSLSKVAETQYF. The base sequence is TGTGCCAGCAGTTTATCGAAGGTAGCGGAGACCCAGTACTTC.